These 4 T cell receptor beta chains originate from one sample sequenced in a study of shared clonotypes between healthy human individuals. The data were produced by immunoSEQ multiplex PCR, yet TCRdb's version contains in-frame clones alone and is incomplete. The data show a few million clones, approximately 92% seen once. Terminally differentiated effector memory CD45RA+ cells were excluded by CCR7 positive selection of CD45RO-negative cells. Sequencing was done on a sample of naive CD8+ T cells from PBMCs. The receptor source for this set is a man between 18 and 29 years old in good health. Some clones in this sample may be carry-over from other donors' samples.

CDR3 sequence: CASSPTVGLGVYEQYF. The CDR3 region has the DNA TGTGCCAGCAGCCCTACCGTTGGACTGGGGGTCTACGAGCAGTACTTC. This chain uses TRBV7-2 with TRBJ2-7; TRBD1 or TRBD2 may be the D gene (5 bases each). V was clipped by 5 bases and J by 3 bases, with 20 bases between them. The germline gives CDR1 SGHTA, CDR2 FQGNSA. The CDR3 loop spans 16 amino acids. Combining the CDR3 with reference TRBV7-2 and TRBJ2-7 gives the whole variable domain GAGVSQSPSNKVTEKGKDVELRCDPISGHTALYWYRQSLGQGLEFLIYFQGNSAPDKSGLPSDRFSAERTGGSVSTLTIQRTQQEDSAVYLCASSPTVGLGVYEQYFGPGTRLTVT.

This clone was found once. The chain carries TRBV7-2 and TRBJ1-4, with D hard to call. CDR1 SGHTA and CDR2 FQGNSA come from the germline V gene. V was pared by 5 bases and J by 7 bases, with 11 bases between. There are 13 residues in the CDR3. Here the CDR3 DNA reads TGTGCCAGCAGCACGGCCGGGAGTGAAAAACTGTTTTTT. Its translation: CASSTAGSEKLFF.

The CDR3 protein is CASSLYSRQGVNEKLFF. The CDR3, as DNA: TGTGCCAGCAGCTTATACAGTCGGCAGGGGGTGAATGAAAAACTGTTTTTT. The J gene is TRBJ1-4, the V gene TRBV11-2; 7 positions agree with TRBD1. Germline CDR1 and CDR2: SGHAT and FQNNGV. The CDR3 spans 17 residues. Trimming at V came to 2 bases and at J to 5 bases, leaving 11 bases not matched to a gene.

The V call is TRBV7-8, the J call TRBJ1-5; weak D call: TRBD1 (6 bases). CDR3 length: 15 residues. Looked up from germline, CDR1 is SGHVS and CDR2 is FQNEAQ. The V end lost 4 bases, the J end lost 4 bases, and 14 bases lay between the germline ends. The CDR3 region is CASSSGTNYNQPQHF. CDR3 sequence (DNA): TGTGCCAGCAGCTCCGGGACAAATTATAATCAGCCCCAGCATTTT.